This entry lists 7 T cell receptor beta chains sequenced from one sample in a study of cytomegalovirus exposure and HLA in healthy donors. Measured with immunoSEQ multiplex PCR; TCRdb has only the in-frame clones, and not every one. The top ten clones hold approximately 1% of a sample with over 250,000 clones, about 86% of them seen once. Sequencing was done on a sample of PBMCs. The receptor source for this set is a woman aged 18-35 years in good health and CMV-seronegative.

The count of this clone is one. CDR3 sequence reads: CASSIGERDRVYEQYF. The DNA for the CDR3 is TGTGCCAGTAGTATAGGGGAACGGGACAGGGTCTACGAGCAGTACTTC. The chain couples TRBV19 to TRBJ2-7; TRBD1 aligns across 9 bases. The junction had 7 bases not matched to a gene; V was cut back by 1 base and J by 3 bases. Germline CDR1 reads LNHDA; CDR2 reads SQIVND (reference sequence). CDR3 size: 16 residues.

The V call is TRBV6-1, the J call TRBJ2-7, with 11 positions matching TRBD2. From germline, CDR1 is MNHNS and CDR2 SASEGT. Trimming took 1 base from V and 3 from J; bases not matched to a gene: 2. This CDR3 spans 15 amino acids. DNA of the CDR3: TGTGCCAGCAGTGAAGTGGGACTAGCGGTCTACGAGCAGTACTTC. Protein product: CASSEVGLAVYEQYF.

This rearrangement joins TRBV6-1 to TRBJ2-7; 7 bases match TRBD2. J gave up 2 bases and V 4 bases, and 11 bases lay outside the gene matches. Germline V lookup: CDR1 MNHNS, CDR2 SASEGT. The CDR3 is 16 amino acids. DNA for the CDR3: TGTGCCAGCAGTGGGCTCTGGGGGGGGTCGGCCTACGAGCAGTACTTC. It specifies CASSGLWGGSAYEQYF.

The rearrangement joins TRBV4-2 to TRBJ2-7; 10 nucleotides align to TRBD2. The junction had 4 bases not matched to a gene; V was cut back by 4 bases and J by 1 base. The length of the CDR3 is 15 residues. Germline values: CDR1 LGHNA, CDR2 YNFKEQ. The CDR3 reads CASSPRLAGSYEQYF. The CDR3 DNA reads TGTGCCAGCAGCCCCCGACTAGCGGGTTCCTACGAGCAGTACTTC.

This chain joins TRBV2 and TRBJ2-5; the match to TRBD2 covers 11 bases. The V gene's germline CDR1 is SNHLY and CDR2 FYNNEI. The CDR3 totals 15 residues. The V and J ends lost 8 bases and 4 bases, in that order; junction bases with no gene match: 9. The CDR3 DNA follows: TGTGCCAGCCAACCAACTAGCGGGAGTCGAGAGACCCAGTACTTC. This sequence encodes CASQPTSGSRETQYF.

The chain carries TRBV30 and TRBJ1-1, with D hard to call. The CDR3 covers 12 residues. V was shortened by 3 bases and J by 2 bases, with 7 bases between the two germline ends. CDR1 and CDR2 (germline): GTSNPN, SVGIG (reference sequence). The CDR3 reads CAWRAGNTEAFF. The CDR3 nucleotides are TGTGCCTGGAGGGCAGGCAACACTGAAGCTTTCTTT.

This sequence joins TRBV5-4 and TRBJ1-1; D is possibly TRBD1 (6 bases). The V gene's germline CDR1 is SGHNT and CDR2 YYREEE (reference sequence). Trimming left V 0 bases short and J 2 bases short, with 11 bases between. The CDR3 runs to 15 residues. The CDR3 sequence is CASSLGKQGNTEAFF. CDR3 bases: TGTGCCAGCAGCTTGGGGAAACAGGGTAACACTGAAGCTTTCTTT.